Listed below are T cell receptor beta chains from one sample, sequenced in a study of OX40 agonist ivuxolimab in advanced cancers. Profiling relied on immunoSEQ multiplex PCR, and the TCRdb table lists in-frame clones only, not all of them. The table records roughly 65,000 clones, 60% to 85% of them present only once. Sequenced material: CD4+ or CD8+ T cells sorted from blood, taken in a trial of the OX40 agonist ivuxolimab. These TCRs come from an adult with an advanced solid tumor such as melanoma, head and neck, liver or kidney cancer. Each CDR3 is given with its conserved first and last residue. A D gene is named only where the DNA matches it firmly. Not all rows give a size; the values are once, few, many and, for expanded clones, a class.

D gene | J gene | CDR3 length | clone size | V gene | CDR3 protein | CDR3 DNA
. | TRBJ2-1 | 16 | few | TRBV18 | CASSPPGTGSAHEQFF | TGTGCCAGCTCACCACCGGGGACCGGCAGCGCCCATGAGCAGTTCTTC
TRBD1 | TRBJ2-7 | 14 | . | TRBV7-8 | CASSLAGTGTGTLF | TGTGCCAGCAGCTTAGCGGGCACCGGGACAGGGACCCTCTTC
. | TRBJ2-7 | 15 | . | TRBV6-5 | CASSRTFSLSYEQYF | TGTGCCAGCAGCCGAACCTTTTCGTTATCCTACGAGCAGTACTTC
TRBD1 | TRBJ1-2 | 15 | . | TRBV5-1 | CASSSPDRANYGYTF | TGCGCCAGCAGCTCCCCAGACAGGGCTAACTATGGCTACACCTTC
TRBD1 | TRBJ1-3 | 16 | . | TRBV27 | CASSRDRAFSGNTIYF | TGTGCCAGCAGTCGGGACAGGGCCTTCTCTGGAAACACCATATATTTT
TRBD2 | TRBJ2-7 | 12 | . | TRBV5-6 | CASSLGEGEQYF | TGTGCCAGCAGCTTGGGGGAGGGGGAGCAGTACTTC
TRBD1 | TRBJ2-7 | 15 | many | TRBV5-1 | CASSPGGRATYEQYF | TGCGCCAGCAGCCCAGGGGGACGGGCAACCTACGAGCAGTACTTC
. | TRBJ2-1 | 14 | . | TRBV14 | CASSPLVANNEQFF | TGTGCCAGCAGCCCCTTAGTAGCCAACAATGAGCAGTTCTTC
. | TRBJ1-4 | 15 | . | TRBV27 | CASSLLGEGNEKLFF | TGTGCCAGCAGTTTATTGGGGGAGGGTAATGAAAAACTGTTTTTT
. | TRBJ1-1 | 13 | . | TRBV5-3 | CARSGNRDSRAFF | TGTGCCAGAAGCGGCAACAGGGATTCCCGGGCTTTCTTT
. | TRBJ1-1 | 11 | . | TRBV6-1 | CASSDRRDAFF | TGTGCCAGCAGTGATCGCAGGGACGCTTTCTTT
TRBD1 | TRBJ1-2 | 14 | few | TRBV13 | CASSPTGGDYGYTF | TGTGCCAGCAGCCCCACAGGGGGAGACTATGGCTACACCTTC
. | TRBJ2-2 | 15 | . | TRBV2 | CASSEWRRDTGELFF | TGTGCCAGCAGTGAATGGCGGAGGGACACCGGGGAGCTGTTTTTT
. | TRBJ1-1 | 14 | . | TRBV5-6 | CASSLEGSHTEAFF | TGTGCCAGCAGCTTGGAAGGCAGCCACACTGAAGCTTTCTTT
. | TRBJ1-4 | 14 | . | TRBV10-2 | CASSVGGNEGKLFF | TGCGCCAGCAGCGTGGGGGGGAATGAGGGAAAACTGTTTTTT
. | TRBJ1-2 | 12 | . | TRBV7-2 | CASSLLQGGYTF | TGTGCCAGCAGCTTGTTACAGGGTGGCTACACCTTC
. | TRBJ2-3 | 16 | . | TRBV28 | CASNLQGRGTTDTQYF | TGTGCCAGCAACCTACAGGGCAGGGGTACCACAGATACGCAGTATTTT
. | TRBJ2-2 | 15 | . | TRBV5-1 | CASSPQGQNTGELFF | TGCGCCAGCAGTCCCCAAGGACAGAACACCGGGGAGCTGTTTTTT